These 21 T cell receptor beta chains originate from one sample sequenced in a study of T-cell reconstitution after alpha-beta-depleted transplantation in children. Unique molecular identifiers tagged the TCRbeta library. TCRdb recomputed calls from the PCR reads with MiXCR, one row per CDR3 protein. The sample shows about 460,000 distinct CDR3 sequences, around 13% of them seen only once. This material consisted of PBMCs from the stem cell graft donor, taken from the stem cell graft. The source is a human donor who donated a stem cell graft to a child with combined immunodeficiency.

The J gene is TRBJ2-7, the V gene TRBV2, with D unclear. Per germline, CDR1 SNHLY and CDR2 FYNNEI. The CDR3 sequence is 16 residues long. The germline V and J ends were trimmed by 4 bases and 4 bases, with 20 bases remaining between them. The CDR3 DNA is TGTGCCAGCAGTGCTCACACCTACGGCACAACATACGAGCAGTACTTC. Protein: CASSAHTYGTTYEQYF. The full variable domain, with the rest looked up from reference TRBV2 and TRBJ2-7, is EPEVTQTPSHQVTQMGQEVILRCVPISNHLYFYWYRQILGQKVEFLVSFYNNEISEKSEIFDDQFSVERPDGSNFTLKIRSTKLEDSAMYFCASSAHTYGTTYEQYFGPGTRLTVT.

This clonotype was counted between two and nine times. CDR3 nucleotide sequence: TGTGCCAGCAGCTTAGAAGGACTAGCGAGCAATGAGCAGTTCTTC. The encoded protein is CASSLEGLASNEQFF. The chain joins TRBV7-9 to TRBJ2-1; 9 bases are a match to TRBD2. Trimming cost V 1 base and J 6 bases; bases outside gene matches: 4. CDR3 size: 15 residues. CDR1 is SEHNR and CDR2 is FQNEAQ in the germline V gene (reference sequence).

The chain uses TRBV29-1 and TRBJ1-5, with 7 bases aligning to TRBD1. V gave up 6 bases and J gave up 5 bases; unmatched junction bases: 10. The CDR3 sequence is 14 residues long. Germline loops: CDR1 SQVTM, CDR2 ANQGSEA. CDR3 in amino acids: CSVAQGRDDQPQHF. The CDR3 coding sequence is TGCAGCGTAGCACAGGGGAGGGACGATCAGCCCCAGCATTTT.

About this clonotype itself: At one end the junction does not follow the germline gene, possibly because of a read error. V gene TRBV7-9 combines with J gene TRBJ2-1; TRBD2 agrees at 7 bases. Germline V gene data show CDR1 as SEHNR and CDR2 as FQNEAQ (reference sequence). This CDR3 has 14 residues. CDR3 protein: CASTLAASHNEQFF. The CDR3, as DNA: TGTGCCAGCACCCTAGCGGCCTCCCACAATGAGCAGTTCTTC.

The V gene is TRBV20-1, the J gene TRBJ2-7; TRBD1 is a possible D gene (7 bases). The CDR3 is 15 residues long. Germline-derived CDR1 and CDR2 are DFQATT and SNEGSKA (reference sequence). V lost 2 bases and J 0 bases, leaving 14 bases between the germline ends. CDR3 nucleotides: TGCAGTGCTAGACGGAGGGGGCTTAGCTCCTACGAGCAGTACTTC. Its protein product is CSARRRGLSSYEQYF.

The CDR3 region is CASSFQGLAKNIQYF. In DNA form, the CDR3 reads TGTGCCAGCAGCTTCCAAGGTTTAGCCAAAAACATTCAGTACTTC. This rearrangement joins TRBV5-5 to TRBJ2-4, with D uncertain. Germline V gene data show CDR1 as SGHKS and CDR2 as YYEKEE (reference sequence). The length of the CDR3 is 15 residues. V lost 2 bases and J 0 bases, leaving 9 bases between the germline ends.

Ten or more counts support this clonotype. CDR3 DNA: TGTGCCAGCAGTTTCCAAGCGGGGGGGCCTGGCGGGGAGCTGTTTTTT. Translation gives CASSFQAGGPGGELFF. The chain carries TRBV12-3 or TRBV12-4 and TRBJ2-2; 10 bases map to TRBD2. This CDR3 is 16 amino acids long. J lost 7 bases, V lost 3 bases, and 8 bases had no gene match.

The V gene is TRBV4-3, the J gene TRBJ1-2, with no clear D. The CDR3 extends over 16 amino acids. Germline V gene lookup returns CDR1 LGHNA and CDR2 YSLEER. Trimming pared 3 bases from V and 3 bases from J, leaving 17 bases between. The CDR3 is CASSQFVSVGHYGYTF. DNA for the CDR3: TGCGCCAGCAGCCAGTTCGTTTCGGTAGGCCACTATGGCTACACCTTC.

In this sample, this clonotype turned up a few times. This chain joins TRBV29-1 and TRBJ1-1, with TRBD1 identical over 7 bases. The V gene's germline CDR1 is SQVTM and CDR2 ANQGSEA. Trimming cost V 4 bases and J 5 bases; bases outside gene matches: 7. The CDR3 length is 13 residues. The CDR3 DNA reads TGCAGCGTTGTGGGACAGCGAACAACTGAAGCTTTCTTT. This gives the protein CSVVGQRTTEAFF.

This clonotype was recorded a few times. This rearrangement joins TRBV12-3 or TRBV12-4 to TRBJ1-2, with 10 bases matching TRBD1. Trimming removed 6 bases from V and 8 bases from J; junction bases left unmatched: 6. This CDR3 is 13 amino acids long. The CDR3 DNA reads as TGTGCCAGCAGCCATGACAGGGGGCGCGGCTACACCTTC. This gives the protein CASSHDRGRGYTF.

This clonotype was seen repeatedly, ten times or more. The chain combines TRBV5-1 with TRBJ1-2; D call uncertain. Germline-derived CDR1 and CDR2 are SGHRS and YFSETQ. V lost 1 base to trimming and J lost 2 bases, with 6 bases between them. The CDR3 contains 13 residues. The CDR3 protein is CASSLLDNYGYTF. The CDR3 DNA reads TGCGCCAGCAGCTTGCTGGACAACTATGGCTACACCTTC.

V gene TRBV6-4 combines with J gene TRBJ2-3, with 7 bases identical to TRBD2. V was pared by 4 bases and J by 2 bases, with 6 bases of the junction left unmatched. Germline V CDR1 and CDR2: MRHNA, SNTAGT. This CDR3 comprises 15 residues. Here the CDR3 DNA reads TGTGCCAGCAGTGCTACTAGCGCCTCCACAGATACGCAGTATTTT. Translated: CASSATSASTDTQYF.

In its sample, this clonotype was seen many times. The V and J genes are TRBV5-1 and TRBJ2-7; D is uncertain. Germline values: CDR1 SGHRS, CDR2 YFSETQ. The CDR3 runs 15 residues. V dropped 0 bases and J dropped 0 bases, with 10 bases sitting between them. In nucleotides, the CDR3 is TGCGCCAGCAGCTTGGACGCGACCTTCTCCTACGAGCAGTACTTC. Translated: CASSLDATFSYEQYF.

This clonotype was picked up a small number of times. CDR3 sequence reads: CASSLSTALHEQFF. As DNA, the CDR3 is TGTGCCAGCAGCTTATCGACAGCTCTCCATGAGCAGTTCTTC. This sequence joins TRBV7-9 and TRBJ2-1; a possible D gene is TRBD1 (5 bases). Trimming cost V 2 bases and J 8 bases, with 13 bases left between them. The CDR3 is 14 amino acids. CDR1 is SEHNR, CDR2 FQNEAQ, per germline (reference sequence).

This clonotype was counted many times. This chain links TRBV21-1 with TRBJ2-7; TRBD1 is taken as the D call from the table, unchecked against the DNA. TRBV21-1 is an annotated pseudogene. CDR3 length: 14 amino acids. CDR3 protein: CATLAGTGKYEQYF. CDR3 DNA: TGTGCCACCTTAGCTGGGACAGGGAAATACGAGCAGTACTTC.

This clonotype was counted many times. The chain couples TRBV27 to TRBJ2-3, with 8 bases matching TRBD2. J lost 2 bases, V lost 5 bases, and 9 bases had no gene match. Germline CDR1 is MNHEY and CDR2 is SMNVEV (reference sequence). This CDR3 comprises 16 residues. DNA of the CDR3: TGTGCCAGCAGTAACCCCCTGCGGGGGGCCACAGATACGCAGTATTTT. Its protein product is CASSNPLRGATDTQYF.

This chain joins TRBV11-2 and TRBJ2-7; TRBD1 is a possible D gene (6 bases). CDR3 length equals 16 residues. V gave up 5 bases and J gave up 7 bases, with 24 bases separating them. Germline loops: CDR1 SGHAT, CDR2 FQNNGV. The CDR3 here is CASSGFPGENLREQYF. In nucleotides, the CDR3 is TGTGCCAGCAGCGGATTTCCAGGGGAAAACCTTCGAGAGCAGTACTTC.

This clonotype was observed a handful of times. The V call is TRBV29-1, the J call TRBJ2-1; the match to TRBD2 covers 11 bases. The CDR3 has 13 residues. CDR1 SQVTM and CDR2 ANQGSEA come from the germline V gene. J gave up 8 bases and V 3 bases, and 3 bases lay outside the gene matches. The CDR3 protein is CSVDSGRGDEQFF. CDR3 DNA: TGCAGCGTTGATAGCGGGAGGGGGGATGAGCAGTTCTTC.

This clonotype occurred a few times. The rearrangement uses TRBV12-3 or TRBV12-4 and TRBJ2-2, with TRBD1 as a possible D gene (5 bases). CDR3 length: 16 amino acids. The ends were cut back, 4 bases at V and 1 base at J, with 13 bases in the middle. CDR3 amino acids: CASSSRADRNTGELFF. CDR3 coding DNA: TGTGCCAGCAGTTCCCGGGCAGACAGGAACACCGGGGAGCTGTTTTTT.

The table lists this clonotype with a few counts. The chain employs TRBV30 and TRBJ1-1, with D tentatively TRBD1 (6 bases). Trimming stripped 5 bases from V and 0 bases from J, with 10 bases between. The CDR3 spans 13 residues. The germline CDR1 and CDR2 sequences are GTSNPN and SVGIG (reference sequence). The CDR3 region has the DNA TGTGCCTGGGAGGCAGGGGTGAACACTGAAGCTTTCTTT. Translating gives CAWEAGVNTEAFF.

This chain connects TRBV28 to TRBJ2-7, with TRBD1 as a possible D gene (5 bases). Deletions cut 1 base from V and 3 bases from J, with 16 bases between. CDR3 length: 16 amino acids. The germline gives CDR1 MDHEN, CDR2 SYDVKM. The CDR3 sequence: CASSLSPGQGGYEQYF. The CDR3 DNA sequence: TGTGCCAGCAGTTTATCCCCTGGGCAGGGTGGCTACGAGCAGTACTTC.